Listed below are T cell receptor beta chains from one sample, sequenced in a study of CD8 T cells in ankylosing spondylitis. TCRdb fed the 5' RACE reads into MiXCR, producing one record per CDR3 protein. The table records about 120,000 distinct CDR3 sequences, roughly 15% of them present only once. The sequencing sample was made of blood, either unsorted or a sorted T cell fraction (not recorded which). The receptor set was obtained from a female donor with ankylosing spondylitis or in good health (not recorded which). CDR3s include the opening cysteine and the closing phenylalanine or tryptophan. D genes are given only for firm matches. Clone size is given for some rows only: seen once, a few or many times, or a class if the clone is expanded.

v_gene	d_gene	j_gene	abundance	CDR3aa	CDR3nt
TRBV2	NA	TRBJ1-1	NA	CASIVDSLNTEAFF	TGTGCCAGCATTGTGGACAGTCTGAACACTGAAGCTTTCTTT
TRBV10-2	NA	TRBJ2-7	many	CASSERQNYEQYF	TGCGCCAGCAGTGAGCGACAAAACTACGAGCAGTACTTC
TRBV11-2	TRBD2	TRBJ2-3	few	CASSLVPQRGFHTDTQYF	TGTGCCAGCAGCTTAGTCCCGCAGCGGGGGTTCCACACAGATACGCAGTATTTT
TRBV28	NA	TRBJ2-3	NA	CASTNRYRTDTQYF	TGTGCCAGCACCAACAGGTATCGCACAGATACGCAGTATTTT
TRBV7-9	NA	TRBJ2-2	few	CASSPFYPSSAGELFF	TGTGCCAGCAGCCCGTTTTATCCCAGCTCGGCCGGGGAGCTGTTTTTT
TRBV7-9	NA	TRBJ2-1	many	CASSPRVAEREQFF	TGTGCCAGCAGCCCCCGGGTAGCCGAACGTGAGCAGTTCTTC
TRBV10-3	TRBD2	TRBJ2-7	many	CAIGTSGTYEQYF	TGTGCCATCGGGACTAGCGGTACCTACGAGCAGTACTTC
TRBV2	NA	TRBJ2-1	few	CASLVLTGLDEQFF	TGTGCCAGCCTAGTGCTTACAGGGCTGGATGAGCAGTTCTTC
TRBV12-3/TRBV12-4	TRBD2	TRBJ2-7	few	CASRASGLAYEQYF	TGTGCCAGCAGGGCTAGCGGCCTAGCCTACGAGCAGTACTTC
TRBV28	TRBD1	TRBJ2-2	few	CASSPPGTGTGELFF	TGTGCCAGCAGTCCCCCGGGGACAGGCACCGGGGAGCTGTTTTTT
TRBV7-3	TRBD2	TRBJ2-1	NA	CASSLYGLAGEGEQFF	TGTGCCAGCAGCTTATATGGACTAGCGGGAGAAGGTGAGCAGTTCTTC
TRBV12-3/TRBV12-4	TRBD2	TRBJ2-2	few	CASSLLGGETGELFF	TGTGCCAGCAGCCTACTTGGGGGGGAAACCGGGGAGCTGTTTTTT
TRBV3-1	NA	TRBJ1-2	many	CASSQAGDPGYTF	TGTGCCAGCAGCCAAGCAGGGGATCCTGGCTACACCTTC
TRBV27	NA	TRBJ1-3	few	CASSSRSGNTIYF	TGTGCCAGCAGTTCCCGGTCTGGAAACACCATATATTTT
TRBV20-1	TRBD2	TRBJ2-7	many	CSASPSGGTLNYEQYF	TGCAGTGCTTCCCCTAGCGGGGGGACCCTGAACTACGAGCAGTACTTC
TRBV12-3/TRBV12-4	TRBD1	TRBJ2-2	NA	CASSPRTGNTGDLFF	TGTGCCAGCAGTCCCCGGACAGGGAACACCGGGGACCTGTTTTTT
TRBV7-9	TRBD1	TRBJ2-1	many	CASSLDRGNWNEQFF	TGTGCCAGCAGCCTCGACAGGGGGAATTGGAATGAGCAGTTCTTC
TRBV5-1	NA	TRBJ2-1	many	CASSLGQSYNEQFF	TGCGCCAGCAGCTTGGGGCAGTCCTACAATGAGCAGTTCTTC